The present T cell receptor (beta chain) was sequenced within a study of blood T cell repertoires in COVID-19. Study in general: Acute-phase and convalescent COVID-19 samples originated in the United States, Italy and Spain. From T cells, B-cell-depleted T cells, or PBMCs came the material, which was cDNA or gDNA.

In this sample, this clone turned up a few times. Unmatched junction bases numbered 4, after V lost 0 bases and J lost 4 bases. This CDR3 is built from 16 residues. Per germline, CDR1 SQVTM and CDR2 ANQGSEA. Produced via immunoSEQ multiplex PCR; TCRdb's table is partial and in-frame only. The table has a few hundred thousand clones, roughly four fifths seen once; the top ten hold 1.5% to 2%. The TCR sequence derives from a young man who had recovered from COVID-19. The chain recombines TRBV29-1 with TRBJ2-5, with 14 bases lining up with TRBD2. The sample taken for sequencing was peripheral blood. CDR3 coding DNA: TGCAGCGTTGAAGATCCCGGGACTAGCGGGGGAGAGACCCAGTACTTC. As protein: CSVEDPGTSGGETQYF.